The 16 T cell receptor beta chains given below trace back to one sample, sequenced in a study of OX40 agonist ivuxolimab in advanced cancers. Assay used: immunoSEQ multiplex PCR; TCRdb lists only in-frame clones, some missing. The sample yields around 60,000 clones, around 91% seen once. This material consisted of CD4+ or CD8+ T cells sorted from blood, taken in a trial of the OX40 agonist ivuxolimab. The receptors come from an adult with an advanced solid tumor such as melanoma, head and neck, liver or kidney cancer.

The chain combines TRBV4-3 with TRBJ1-2; D perhaps matches TRBD1 (5 bases). The V and J ends lost 0 bases and 6 bases respectively, with 14 bases between them. Per the germline V gene, CDR1 is LGHNA and CDR2 is YSLEER. This CDR3 has 15 amino acids. The CDR3 region is CASSQDGRGGDGYTF. The DNA of the CDR3 is TGCGCCAGCAGCCAAGATGGAAGGGGAGGGGATGGCTACACCTTC.

This CDR3 is CASGWETGELFF. The CDR3 bases are TGTGCCAGCGGCTGGGAAACCGGGGAGCTGTTTTTT. The chain recombines TRBV7-9 with TRBJ2-2; D call uncertain. CDR1 and CDR2 (germline): SEHNR, FQNEAQ (reference sequence). V was shortened by 8 bases and J by 5 bases, with 9 bases between the two germline ends. The CDR3 totals 12 residues.

The chain is built from TRBV4-3 and TRBJ2-1, with TRBD1 identical over 7 bases. This CDR3 spans 14 amino acids. CDR1 is LGHNA, CDR2 YSLEER, per germline. V shed 2 bases, J shed 9 bases, and the junction held 7 bases outside the gene matches. The CDR3 nucleotides read TGCGCCAGCAGCCAATCCAGGGGGAACCTTGAGCAGTTCTTC. It codes for CASSQSRGNLEQFF.

The chain employs TRBV7-9 and TRBJ2-1, with D uncertain. V dropped 2 bases and J dropped 0 bases, with 5 bases sitting between them. This CDR3 region has 14 residues. Germline lookup yields CDR1 SEHNR and CDR2 FQNEAQ (reference sequence). The CDR3 is CASSLSSSYNEQFF. The DNA of the CDR3 is TGTGCCAGCAGCTTATCTTCCTCCTACAATGAGCAGTTCTTC.

V usage is TRBV5-4 and J usage is TRBJ1-1, with a possible D match to TRBD1 (6 bases). Trimming cost V 0 bases and J 5 bases, with 14 bases left between them. The CDR3 sequence is 15 residues long. CDR1 is SGHNT, CDR2 YYREEE, per germline (reference sequence). The DNA for the CDR3 is TGTGCCAGCAGCTTGGCCAGCGGGGGCAGAACTGAAGCTTTCTTT. Translation gives CASSLASGGRTEAFF.

V gene TRBV15 combines with J gene TRBJ1-5, with a possible D match to TRBD1 (5 bases). The CDR3 consists of 14 residues. Per germline, CDR1 LNHNV and CDR2 YYDKDF (reference sequence). Trimming pared 5 bases from V and 4 bases from J, leaving 12 bases between. DNA of the CDR3: TGTGCCACCAGCCAGGAGGGGCCTAATCAGCCCCAGCATTTT. This gives the protein CATSQEGPNQPQHF.

The CDR3 region has the DNA TGTGCCAGCAGTTTAAGCGGGGTAACCGGGGAGCTGTTTTTT. Protein sequence: CASSLSGVTGELFF. This sequence joins TRBV27 and TRBJ2-2, with 7 nucleotides matching TRBD2. Germline-derived CDR1 and CDR2 are MNHEY and SMNVEV (reference sequence). V was pared by 2 bases and J by 5 bases, with 2 bases of the junction left unmatched. This CDR3 has 14 residues.

The CDR3 DNA is TGTGCCAGCAGCTCACTGACTAGCGGGAGCTCCTACGAGCAGTACTTC. Amino acid sequence: CASSSLTSGSSYEQYF. This chain links TRBV7-8 with TRBJ2-7; 12 bases map to TRBD2. Germline V gene data show CDR1 as SGHVS and CDR2 as FQNEAQ. CDR3 size: 16 residues. The V and J ends lost 4 bases and 0 bases, in that order; junction bases with no gene match: 4.

The genes are TRBV15 and TRBJ1-5; D ambiguous. The CDR3 is made up of 14 amino acids. Germline assignment: CDR1 LNHNV and CDR2 YYDKDF (reference sequence). V was shortened by 4 bases and J by 0 bases, with 7 bases between the two germline ends. The CDR3 DNA sequence: TGTGCCACCAGCAACGGTGATAGCAATCAGCCCCAGCATTTT. It codes for CATSNGDSNQPQHF. Based on the CDR3 plus reference TRBV15 and TRBJ1-5, the full variable domain is DAMVIQNPRYQVTQFGKPVTLSCSQTLNHNVMYWYQQKSSQAPKLLFHYYDKDFNNEADTPDNFQSRRPNTSFCFLDIRSPGLGDTAMYLCATSNGDSNQPQHFGDGTRLSIL.

The rearrangement links TRBV5-6 to TRBJ2-1, with 8 bases fitting TRBD2. Germline lookup yields CDR1 SGHDT and CDR2 YYEEEE. V shed 2 bases, J shed 7 bases, and the junction held 11 bases outside the gene matches. CDR3 length: 16 amino acids. CDR3 in amino acids: CASSLFEAGVLNEQFF. The CDR3 DNA reads as TGTGCCAGCAGCTTATTCGAAGCGGGAGTACTAAATGAGCAGTTCTTC.

The chain links TRBV5-6 to TRBJ2-7; 8 bases are a match to TRBD2. This CDR3 has 14 amino acids. V was clipped by 0 bases and J by 3 bases; unmatched bases: 2. CDR1 SGHDT and CDR2 YYEEEE come from the germline V gene. CDR3 nucleotide sequence: TGTGCCAGCAGCTTGGCTAGCGGGTTCTACGAGCAGTACTTC. It translates to CASSLASGFYEQYF.

The CDR3, as DNA: TGTGCCAGCAGCTTGATTGACACCGGGGAGCTGTTTTTT. The encoded protein is CASSLIDTGELFF. V gene TRBV5-8 combines with J gene TRBJ2-2, with no clear D. V dropped 1 base and J dropped 3 bases, with 4 bases sitting between them. Germline-derived CDR1 and CDR2 are SGHTS and YDEGEE. CDR3 length: 13 amino acids.

The J gene is TRBJ1-2, the V gene TRBV19, with D perhaps TRBD1 (6 bases). The CDR3 runs to 13 residues. Looked up from germline, CDR1 is LNHDA and CDR2 is SQIVND (reference sequence). V was pared by 3 bases and J by 6 bases, with 11 bases between. In nucleotides, the CDR3 is TGTGCCAGTAGTATTGGGCAGGGGAATGGCTACACCTTC. Protein sequence: CASSIGQGNGYTF.

The rearrangement joins TRBV6-6 to TRBJ2-3; D may be TRBD2 (5 bases). Trimming pared 2 bases from V and 2 bases from J, leaving 11 bases between. Germline loops: CDR1 MNHNY, CDR2 SVGAGI (reference sequence). The CDR3 totals 15 residues. The CDR3 is CASSYGLEPTDTQYF. The CDR3 DNA is TGTGCCAGCAGTTACGGACTGGAACCCACAGATACGCAGTATTTT.

The chain is built from TRBV7-9 and TRBJ2-7; TRBD1 matches 9 bases. Germline V gives CDR1 SEHNR, CDR2 FQNEAQ (reference sequence). The CDR3 consists of 13 residues. The V gene end was trimmed by 2 bases and the J gene end by 6 bases; junction bases not matched to a gene: 2. The CDR3 DNA reads as TGTGCCAGCAGCTTAACAGGGGGCAGCGAGCAGTACTTC. It yields the protein CASSLTGGSEQYF.

The V gene is TRBV5-6, the J gene TRBJ1-4; no clear D gene. CDR1 is SGHDT and CDR2 is YYEEEE in the germline V gene. Trimming shortened V by 4 bases and J by 2 bases, and 9 bases separated the two germline ends. The CDR3 runs to 14 residues. The CDR3 coding sequence is TGTGCCAGCAGCCCCACGGGGACTAATGAAAAACTGTTTTTT. Translated: CASSPTGTNEKLFF.